A selection of T cell receptor beta chains follows, all from one sample in a study of blood T cell repertoires in COVID-19. Sequenced by immunoSEQ multiplex PCR; TCRdb stores in-frame clones only, minus some. Counted here are 80,000 to 100,000 clones, 80% to 90% occurring once; the ten biggest clones make up approximately 2%. Sequenced material: peripheral blood. These receptor sequences come from a man in his forties or fifties with COVID-19, enrolled during active disease. CDR3s include the opening cysteine and the closing phenylalanine or tryptophan. The D gene is left open where the match is weak. Clone size, where shown, is once, few, many, or a class for clones that have expanded.

clone_size j_call v_call cdr3_length d_call cdr3_aa cdr3_nt
. TRBJ2-3 TRBV5-4 15 TRBD1 CASKPGQGITDTQYF TGTGCCAGCAAACCGGGACAGGGGATTACAGATACGCAGTATTTT
. TRBJ1-1 TRBV7-9 14 TRBD1 CASSGTGGYTEAFF TGTGCCAGTTCGGGGACAGGGGGTTACACTGAAGCTTTCTTT
. TRBJ2-2 TRBV27 16 . CASSPTKGGGAGELFF TGTGCCAGCAGCCCTACGAAGGGGGGGGGTGCCGGGGAGCTGTTTTTT
. TRBJ1-1 TRBV5-1 15 . CASRGPDSQNTEAFF TGCGCCAGCCGTGGACCGGACAGCCAGAACACTGAAGCTTTCTTT
. TRBJ1-2 TRBV27 14 . CASSLDTGSNGYTF TGTGCCAGCAGTTTGGATACAGGGAGCAATGGCTACACCTTC
. TRBJ1-2 TRBV9 12 . CASGEYPYGYTF TGTGCCAGCGGAGAGTACCCCTATGGCTACACCTTC
. TRBJ2-1 TRBV14 16 TRBD2 CASSQPGLAGVNEQFF TGTGCCAGCAGCCAACCTGGACTAGCGGGGGTTAATGAGCAGTTCTTC
. TRBJ1-1 TRBV5-1 14 TRBD1 CASSLGQGATEAFF TGCGCCAGCAGCTTGGGACAGGGGGCCACTGAAGCTTTCTTT
. TRBJ2-7 TRBV7-2 16 TRBD2 CASSLEFSGVTYEQYF TGTGCCAGCAGCTTAGAATTTAGCGGGGTAACCTACGAGCAGTACTTC
. TRBJ2-7 TRBV7-2 18 TRBD2 CASSLTAGGPGEFYEQYF TGTGCCAGCAGCCTCACGGCGGGGGGGCCAGGGGAGTTCTACGAGCAGTACTTC
. TRBJ1-5 TRBV5-1 17 TRBD1 CASSPGTGGRGNQPQHF TGCGCCAGCAGCCCAGGGACAGGGGGTCGGGGCAATCAGCCCCAGCATTTT
. TRBJ2-7 TRBV4-2 15 TRBD2 CASSPSQRGLEEQYF TGTGCCAGCAGCCCTAGCCAGCGGGGACTAGAGGAGCAGTACTTC
. TRBJ1-6 TRBV9 14 . CASSVEQGNSPLHF TGTGCCAGCAGCGTAGAGCAGGGAAATTCACCCCTCCACTTT
. TRBJ1-1 TRBV5-4 16 . CASSFGGAGAGTEAFF TGTGCCAGCAGCTTCGGGGGTGCGGGGGCTGGCACTGAAGCTTTCTTT
once TRBJ2-4 TRBV30 13 TRBD2 CAWDGLARNIQYF TGTGCCTGGGATGGACTAGCGAGAAACATTCAGTACTTC
. TRBJ1-6 TRBV10-2 15 . CASSESYSYNSPLHF TGCGCCAGCAGTGAGTCCTACTCCTATAATTCACCCCTCCACTTT
once TRBJ2-3 TRBV2 15 TRBD2 CASSEISGGTDTQYF TGTGCCAGCAGTGAGATTAGCGGGGGGACAGATACGCAGTATTTT
. TRBJ2-7 TRBV5-6 15 . CASSLDGGNDYEQYF TGTGCCAGCAGCTTGGACGGGGGAAATGACTACGAGCAGTACTTC
. TRBJ1-4 TRBV2 14 . CASIRTVTNEKLFF TGTGCCAGCATTCGGACAGTAACTAATGAAAAACTGTTTTTT
. TRBJ1-2 TRBV6-4 16 . CASPFQRQGNNYGYTF TGTGCCAGCCCCTTTCAGAGGCAGGGAAATAACTATGGCTACACCTTC
. TRBJ1-3 TRBV4-1 16 . CASSQDRVTSGNTIYF TGCGCCAGCAGCCAAGATCGGGTGACCTCTGGAAACACCATATATTTT
. TRBJ2-3 TRBV14 15 TRBD1 CASSQVPGQGDTQYF TGTGCCAGCAGCCAAGTCCCGGGACAGGGTGATACGCAGTATTTT
. TRBJ2-7 TRBV28 16 TRBD2 CATKRGLAGGTYEQYF TGTGCCACCAAGCGTGGCCTAGCGGGGGGAACCTACGAGCAGTACTTC